The next 5 T cell receptor beta chains were all read from a single sample in a study of T cell responses to AZD1222 COVID-19 vaccine. Sequencing was performed with immunoSEQ multiplex PCR; in TCRdb, only in-frame clones are kept and a portion is missing. The sample consists of about 130,000 clones, 92% of them appearing once. The sequencing used peripheral blood, collected on day 0 of AZD1222 vaccination. The receptor source for this set is an adult in good health.

This clone occurred once. The chain couples TRBV6-2 or TRBV6-3 to TRBJ1-4, with D tentatively TRBD1 (5 bases). CDR3 length equals 15 residues. V was clipped by 0 bases and J by 6 bases, with 11 bases between them. Germline CDR1 is MNHEY and CDR2 is SVGEGT. CDR3 DNA: TGTGCCAGCAGTTACTCCGGGGCTCTCTATGAAAAACTGTTTTTT. Protein product: CASSYSGALYEKLFF.

The CDR3 is CASSQGEGMTQHF. DNA of the CDR3: TGCGCCAGCAGCCAAGGGGAGGGAATGACCCAGCATTTT. This chain links TRBV4-1 with TRBJ1-5; no definite D call. This CDR3 is built from 13 residues. Germline CDR1 and CDR2: MGHRA and YSYEKL. V shed 1 base and J shed 11 bases, with 12 bases lying between them.

V and J are TRBV19 and TRBJ2-5; maybe TRBD2 (6 bases). The V gene's germline CDR1 is LNHDA and CDR2 SQIVND (reference sequence). Trimming pared 1 base from V and 5 bases from J, leaving 8 bases between. CDR3 length equals 13 residues. The CDR3 sequence: CASSIVLAETQYF. The CDR3 DNA reads TGTGCCAGTAGTATAGTCCTAGCGGAGACCCAGTACTTC.

The CDR3 here is CASSPKDSYQPQHF. The CDR3 DNA sequence: TGTGCCAGCAGTCCGAAGGACAGCTATCAGCCCCAGCATTTT. The V and J genes are TRBV6-6 and TRBJ1-5; D perhaps matches TRBD1 (6 bases). The ends were cut back, 5 bases at V and 5 bases at J, with 13 bases in the middle. This CDR3 comprises 14 residues. Germline V CDR1 and CDR2: MNHNY, SVGAGI (reference sequence).

This rearrangement joins TRBV11-2 to TRBJ2-5; D gene uncertain. This CDR3 has 11 amino acids. V was shortened by 3 bases and J by 1 base, with 0 bases between the two germline ends. The germline CDR1 and CDR2 sequences are SGHAT and FQNNGV. As DNA, the CDR3 is TGTGCCAGCAGCTTCCAAGAGACCCAGTACTTC. Amino acid sequence: CASSFQETQYF.